The clone carrying this T cell receptor (beta chain) is a singleton in its sample. This entry comes from a study of shared clonotypes between healthy human individuals. CD45RO negativity and positive selection for CCR7 defined naive CD8 cells, a population that excluded terminally differentiated effector memory CD45RA+ cells. Sequencing used immunoSEQ multiplex PCR; TCRdb keeps in-frame clones, though not all of them. In the table there are some 2 million clones, less than 95% of which are singletons. CDR3 length: 12 amino acids. Germline CDR1 and CDR2: SGDLS and YYNGEE. Trimming took 4 bases from V and 8 from J, leaving 10 bases between them.

The source material was naive CD8+ T cells sorted from blood. This sequence was found in a man younger than 35 in good health. V and J are TRBV9 and TRBJ2-1; D gene ambiguous. The CDR3 DNA reads TGTGCCAGCAGCCCCGTCCCCCATGAGCAGTTCTTC. Protein product: CASSPVPHEQFF.